Listed below are T cell receptor beta chains from one sample, sequenced in a study of CD8 T cells in ankylosing spondylitis. From the 5' RACE reads, TCRdb called clonotypes with MiXCR, one entry per CDR3 protein. In the table there are 450,000 or so distinct CDR3 sequences, 20% to 30% of which are singletons. Input material: blood, either unsorted or a sorted T cell fraction (not recorded which). Every receptor here comes from a male donor with ankylosing spondylitis. Both conserved end residues are part of each CDR3. Each record gives: clone size, V gene, J gene, D gene, CDR3 DNA, CDR3 protein. The D gene is left open where the match is weak. Only some rows state a clone size, as once, few, many or a class for expanded clones.

-	TRBV3-1	TRBJ2-7	-	TGTGCCAGCAGCCGCCGTCAAGACTACGAGCAGTACTTC	CASSRRQDYEQYF
-	TRBV7-2	TRBJ1-2	-	TGTGCCAGCAGAGGGACGAACTATGGCTACACCTTC	CASRGTNYGYTF
few	TRBV4-1	TRBJ2-2	-	TGCGCCAGCAGCCAAGGGGGACGGTTCAACACCGGGGAGCTGTTTTTT	CASSQGGRFNTGELFF
-	TRBV5-1	TRBJ1-1	-	TGCGCCAGCAGCAACACACAGGGAGGGAACACTGAAGCTTTCTTT	CASSNTQGGNTEAFF
-	TRBV20-1	TRBJ2-1	-	TGCAGTGCTGCCCCCCGGGGGAGCTCCTACAATGAGCAGTTCTTC	CSAAPRGSSYNEQFF
-	TRBV3-1	TRBJ2-4	-	TGTGCCAGCAGTTCGGGAGAGGGAAACATTCAGTACTTC	CASSSGEGNIQYF
many	TRBV3-1	TRBJ1-6	-	TGTGCCAGCAGCCTCAGGGACATCGGGCAGTCACCCCTCCACTTT	CASSLRDIGQSPLHF
-	TRBV7-9	TRBJ2-3	-	TGTGCCAGCAGCCCAGGGGACACTCTAAGCACAGATACGCAGTATTTT	CASSPGDTLSTDTQYF
few	TRBV20-1	TRBJ2-3	TRBD2	TGCAGTGCTACAGCGGGACTGCACACAGATACGCAGTATTTT	CSATAGLHTDTQYF
-	TRBV29-1	TRBJ1-2	-	TGCAGCCTCGGGACGGCGGGGGGCTACACCTTC	CSLGTAGGYTF
few	TRBV7-9	TRBJ1-5	-	TGTGCCAGCAGCTTTTGGGACAACAATCAGCCCCAGCATTTT	CASSFWDNNQPQHF
few	TRBV15	TRBJ2-1	-	TGTGCCACCAGCAGAGTGGGTACTATCAATGAGCAGTTCTTC	CATSRVGTINEQFF
-	TRBV7-2	TRBJ2-2	TRBD1	TGTGCCAGCAGCTCAAGGACAGGGTCGAACACCGGGGAGCTGTTTTTT	CASSSRTGSNTGELFF
many	TRBV7-2	TRBJ1-5	-	TGTGCCAGCAGCTTATCAGGGTCTGGAGCTCAGACCCAGCATTTT	CASSLSGSGAQTQHF
-	TRBV3-1	TRBJ1-1	-	TGTGCCAGCAGCCAAGGGAGGGCCGCTGAAGCTTTCTTT	CASSQGRAAEAFF
many	TRBV7-9	TRBJ1-1	-	TGTGCCAGCAGCCAACAGATGAACACTGAAGCTTTCTTT	CASSQQMNTEAFF
many	TRBV12-3/TRBV12-4	TRBJ1-6	-	TGTGCCAGCAGTTGGAACAGGGACAATTCACCCCTCCACTTT	CASSWNRDNSPLHF
-	TRBV20-1	TRBJ1-1	-	TGCAGTGCGACTACGGGGGTAGAGGGCACTGAAGCTTTCTTT	CSATTGVEGTEAFF
few	TRBV7-2	TRBJ1-1	-	TGTGCCAGCAGGGCTACAATGAACACTGAAGCTTTCTTT	CASRATMNTEAFF
few	TRBV27	TRBJ1-2	-	TGTGCCAGCAGTTTATCTGAGGGGGGTTATGGCTACACCTTC	CASSLSEGGYGYTF
-	TRBV12-3/TRBV12-4	TRBJ2-2	TRBD1	TGTGCCAGCAGTTTATTAGGGGGCTTCAACACCGGGGAGCTGTTTTTT	CASSLLGGFNTGELFF
few	TRBV7-2	TRBJ2-1	TRBD2	TGTGCCAGCAGCTATACTAGCGGGAGATACAATGAGCAGTTCTTC	CASSYTSGRYNEQFF
few	TRBV5-1	TRBJ2-5	TRBD2	TGCGCCAGCAGCTTTACTAGCGGAGAAGAGACCCAGTACTTC	CASSFTSGEETQYF
-	TRBV2	TRBJ1-1	TRBD1	TGTGCCAGCAGGAAGGGACAGGGAAACACTGAAGCTTTCTTT	CASRKGQGNTEAFF
-	TRBV6-2/TRBV6-3	TRBJ2-1	-	TGTGCCAGCAGTTTAAGGGCCATACAGCGGTACAATGAGCAGTTCTTC	CASSLRAIQRYNEQFF
few	TRBV20-1	TRBJ2-4	TRBD1	TGCAGTGCTCTTCCGACCGACAGGGGGCAAGTCAAAAACATTCAGTACTTC	CSALPTDRGQVKNIQYF
once	TRBV5-1	TRBJ2-1	TRBD1	TGCGCCAGCAGCTTCACTACAGGGGTTTCCTACAATGAGCAGTTCTTC	CASSFTTGVSYNEQFF
-	TRBV5-1	TRBJ2-3	TRBD2	TGCGCCAGCTGTTTTGGCGGACTAGCGGCTAACACAGATACGCAGTATTTT	CASCFGGLAANTDTQYF